These 5 T cell receptor beta chains came from one sample sequenced in a study of T cells in Graves' hyperthyroidism and ophthalmopathy. The TCR beta CDR3 regions underwent amplification using RNA transcripts as the source. HTBI primers were the set used in a first-round RT-PCR of the TCR CDR3. One entry per CDR3 protein, called by TCRdb with MiXCR from the multiplex PCR reads. The data contain fewer than 600,000 distinct CDR3 sequences, around 15% of them seen just once; the ten biggest clones take up approximately 14%. The sample comprised blood. The receptors shown here come from a middle-aged woman with Graves' hyperthyroidism.

This clonotype came up once. CDR3 DNA: TGTGCCAGCTCCCTCGGACGGGGACCGAACACTGAAGCTTTCTTT. It translates to CASSLGRGPNTEAFF. V and J are TRBV18 and TRBJ1-1, with D possibly TRBD1 on 5 matching bases. Germline loops: CDR1 KGHSH, CDR2 LQKENI. The V end lost 6 bases, the J end lost 1 base, and 15 bases lay between the germline ends. The CDR3 is made up of 15 amino acids. Looking up the rest from reference TRBV18 and TRBJ1-1 gives the full variable domain: NAGVMQNPRHLVRRRGQEARLRCSPMKGHSHVYWYRQLPEEGLKFMVYLQKENIIDESGMPKERFSAEFPKEGPSILRIQQVVRGDSAAYFCASSLGRGPNTEAFFGQGTRLTVV.

The table lists this clonotype with many counts. The V gene is TRBV5-6, the J gene TRBJ2-5; the D is unclear. Germline CDR1 reads SGHDT; CDR2 reads YYEEEE. This CDR3 is built from 15 residues. V gave up 4 bases and J gave up 4 bases, with 17 bases separating them. Here the CDR3 reads CASSPTEYGRETQYF. The CDR3 nucleotides read TGTGCCAGCAGCCCTACAGAGTACGGACGAGAGACCCAGTACTTC.

There are many counts of this clonotype. The chain uses TRBV12-3 or TRBV12-4 and TRBJ2-1; 8 positions agree with TRBD2. The junction had 6 bases not matched to a gene; V was cut back by 4 bases and J by 4 bases. The CDR3 extends over 15 amino acids. The CDR3 region is CASSSGAGEYNEQFF. CDR3 nucleotide sequence: TGTGCCAGCAGTTCAGGAGCGGGAGAATACAATGAGCAGTTCTTC.

The V and J genes are TRBV5-1 and TRBJ2-7; a weak D match, TRBD1 (6 bases). Germline V lookup: CDR1 SGHRS, CDR2 YFSETQ. The CDR3 consists of 14 residues. Trimming left V 4 bases short and J 5 bases short, with 16 bases between. CDR3 protein: CASSAANRVHEQYF. In DNA form, the CDR3 reads TGCGCCAGCAGCGCGGCAAACAGGGTGCACGAGCAGTACTTC.

The J gene is TRBJ2-1, the V gene TRBV19; no definite D call. Germline V gives CDR1 LNHDA, CDR2 SQIVND (reference sequence). This CDR3 region has 14 residues. V was pared by 6 bases and J by 7 bases, with 16 bases between. The DNA of the CDR3 is TGTGCCAGTAGGGCAGGATTGGCGAATAATGAGCAGTTCTTC. It codes for CASRAGLANNEQFF.